This T cell receptor (beta chain) was recorded in a study of cytotoxic CD8 clonotypes in ibrutinib-treated CLL. Whole-study context: Among the patients, approximately ten presented as relapsed/refractory and roughly 15 as treatment-naive; about 17 showed unmutated IGHV. Each sample contained, on average, roughly 260,000 productive templates and roughly 96,000 productive rearrangements. Whole-study results and caveats: Public clonotypes proved infrequent, and on treatment they shrank or remained steady.

V lost 4 bases and J 3 bases, leaving 10 bases between the germline ends. Germline-derived CDR1 and CDR2 are MGHRA and YSYEKL. The CDR3 runs to 13 residues. A word on this clone: Its cognate antigen is unknown.

PBMCs were cryopreserved, and 1.5 to 2.5 micrograms of genomic DNA from them went into TCR beta libraries. Assay used: immunoSEQ multiplex PCR; TCRdb lists only in-frame clones, some missing. The sample lists over 250,000 clones, 60% to 80% occurring once. Sample: PBMCs, taken at disease progression, from a patient treated with ibrutinib. The sequence derives from a human donor with chronic lymphocytic leukemia. This chain joins TRBV4-1 and TRBJ2-7, with D hard to call. The CDR3 here is CASSPRAGYEQYF. The CDR3, as DNA: TGCGCCAGCAGCCCAAGAGCCGGCTACGAGCAGTACTTC.